This record looks at one T cell receptor (beta chain) sequence and its context. Its antigen is currently unknown. This entry comes from a study of CD4 T cells in relation to SARS-CoV-2 and coronaviruses. TCRdb's copy holds only in-frame clones and misses some; the assay was immunoSEQ multiplex PCR. The sample contains 15,000 to 20,000 clones, almost 80% of which appear only once. Before the COVID-19 pandemic, during about 2010-2019, CD4+ T cells were taken from unexposed donors. After roughly ten days of culture, CD4+ T cells were isolated. Cells permitting, SARS-CoV-2 S/N and four cold-coronavirus spikes were tested on unexposed-donor CD4+ T cells. The sequenced sample consisted of CD4+ T cells from PBMCs, cultured in vitro. The sequence was obtained from a human donor in good health.

CDR3 DNA sequence: TGCAGTGCTAGTAGGGCCCAGCGGGTCTACAATGAGCAGTTCTTC. Translating it yields CSASRAQRVYNEQFF. The chain joins TRBV20-1 to TRBJ2-1, with D perhaps TRBD2 (6 bases). Trimming shortened V by 3 bases and J by 3 bases, and 15 bases separated the two germline ends. Germline CDR1 is DFQATT and CDR2 is SNEGSKA (reference sequence). The length of the CDR3 is 15 residues.